Listed below are T cell receptor beta chains from one sample, sequenced in a study of T cell responses to AZD1222 COVID-19 vaccine. Assay: immunoSEQ multiplex PCR; the TCRdb copy retains only in-frame clones and omits some. Of 90,000 to 110,000 clones in the sample, roughly 88% were seen once. The material sequenced was peripheral blood, taken on day 0 of MenACWY control vaccination. Receptors were obtained from an adult in good health. Both conserved end residues are part of each CDR3. The D gene is left open where the match is weak. Clone sizes are given selectively: once, few, many, or a class where the clone is expanded.

clone_size,j_call,d_call,v_call,cdr3_nt,cdr3_aa
NA,TRBJ1-6,NA,TRBV28,TGTGCCAGCAGTTTGGCTGGACGCGCTTGGAGTCCTAGCTCCTATAATTCACCCCTCCACTTT,CASSLAGRAWSPSSYNSPLHF
NA,TRBJ2-2,NA,TRBV5-1,TGCGCCAGCACCCCCTGGGGCAGGGGAGCCACCGGGGAGCTGTTTTTT,CASTPWGRGATGELFF
NA,TRBJ2-3,NA,TRBV7-2,TGTGCCAGCAGCTTAGCAGATACGCAGTATTTT,CASSLADTQYF
NA,TRBJ1-4,NA,TRBV6-5,TGTGCCAGCAGTAGGGATGCCCCTAATGAAAAACTGTTTTTT,CASSRDAPNEKLFF
NA,TRBJ1-4,TRBD1,TRBV9,TGTGCCAGCAGCGTAGAAGAGAGAGGGGGACAGGGGGCTGAAAAACTGTTTTTT,CASSVEERGGQGAEKLFF
NA,TRBJ2-1,TRBD1,TRBV4-1,TGCGCCAGCAGCCCATTTCCGGGACAGCCATACAATGAGCAGTTCTTC,CASSPFPGQPYNEQFF
NA,TRBJ2-7,NA,TRBV9,TGTGCCAGCAGCGTAGCCCTGGACTACGAGCAGTACTTC,CASSVALDYEQYF
NA,TRBJ2-2,NA,TRBV24-1,TGTGCCACCTCAGGGGTTGCGAACACCGGGGAGCTGTTTTTT,CATSGVANTGELFF
NA,TRBJ1-2,NA,TRBV28,TGTGCCAGCAGTTTACCGCAGACCGCCCGGATGGAGGGCTACACCTTC,CASSLPQTARMEGYTF
once,TRBJ1-1,NA,TRBV21-1,TGTGCCAGCAGCGCTAGGATGAACACTGAAGCTTTCTTT,CASSARMNTEAFF
NA,TRBJ2-3,NA,TRBV11-2,TGTGCCAGCAGCTTATTGGGGGTACTGCCAGATACGCAGTATTTT,CASSLLGVLPDTQYF
NA,TRBJ1-1,NA,TRBV2,TGTGCCAGCAGGTTTAGTTACAACACTGAAGCTTTCTTT,CASRFSYNTEAFF
few,TRBJ2-4,TRBD1,TRBV3-1/TRBV3-2,TGTGCCAGCAGCCAAAACCCAGCGACAGGGCGGCCGGAAGACATTCAGTACTTC,CASSQNPATGRPEDIQYF
NA,TRBJ2-7,TRBD2,TRBV4-3,TGCGCCAGCAGCTCAACGCAACTAGCGGGAGTGCCCTACGAGCAGTACTTC,CASSSTQLAGVPYEQYF
NA,TRBJ2-1,NA,TRBV27,TGTGCCAGCAGTTTATCGAGGTGGAGTGAGCAGTTCTTC,CASSLSRWSEQFF
NA,TRBJ1-1,NA,TRBV7-6,TGTGCCAGCAGCTTGGCAGGGAACACTGAAGCTTTCTTT,CASSLAGNTEAFF
NA,TRBJ1-4,NA,TRBV4-3,TGCGCCAGCAGCCAAGATTGGGCCGATGGGGCAACTAATGAAAAACTGTTTTTT,CASSQDWADGATNEKLFF
NA,TRBJ1-2,NA,TRBV6-6,TGTGCCAGCTGGAGGGGTGGGTATCCACTTAGTGGCTACACCTTC,CASWRGGYPLSGYTF
NA,TRBJ2-7,NA,TRBV7-9,TGTGCCAGCAGCCAGCCGTTGGGACACCTGGGACCGAGCTCCTACGAGCAGTACTTC,CASSQPLGHLGPSSYEQYF
NA,TRBJ1-2,NA,TRBV4-3,TGCGCCAGCAGCCCTCGGAGAGGAGCTAACTATGGCTACACCTTC,CASSPRRGANYGYTF
once,TRBJ1-2,TRBD1,TRBV4-1,TGCGCCAGCAGCCAGGACAGGGGTTCAAACTATGGCTACACCTTC,CASSQDRGSNYGYTF
NA,TRBJ1-2,TRBD1,TRBV19,TGTGCCAGTAGTCCTTACAAGGACAGGGACTATGGCTACACCTTC,CASSPYKDRDYGYTF
NA,TRBJ1-1,TRBD1,TRBV15,TGTGCCACCAGCAGAGTCCCCGTTCGCACAGGGGGCACTGAAGCTTTCTTT,CATSRVPVRTGGTEAFF
NA,TRBJ2-3,TRBD2,TRBV3-1/TRBV3-2,TGTGCCAGCAGCCAAGCTTCAGCGGGGGACACAGATACGCAGTATTTT,CASSQASAGDTDTQYF
once,TRBJ1-1,NA,TRBV4-1,TGCGCCAGCAGCCAGGCCGGTGGTATGAACACTGAAGCTTTCTTT,CASSQAGGMNTEAFF
NA,TRBJ1-6,TRBD1,TRBV9,TGTGCCAGCAGCGCGGAGCAGGGGGCTACACCCCTCCACTTT,CASSAEQGATPLHF
NA,TRBJ1-5,NA,TRBV5-1,TGCGCCAGCAGCTTGAGCTGGGATCAGCCCCAGCATTTT,CASSLSWDQPQHF
NA,TRBJ2-3,TRBD2,TRBV6-5,TGTGCCAGCAAGTTACTAGCGGAGGTCACAGATACGCAGTATTTT,CASKLLAEVTDTQYF
once,TRBJ2-7,NA,TRBV11-2,TGTGCCAGCAGCTTAGGATTGGCACCAGTCTACGAGCAGTACTTC,CASSLGLAPVYEQYF
few,TRBJ1-1,NA,TRBV7-9,TGTGCCAGCAGCCCCCGAAGGGGTTTAAGAGCTTTCTTT,CASSPRRGLRAFF
NA,TRBJ2-7,TRBD1,TRBV29-1,TGCAGCGTTACCACAGGGGAATGGTCCTACGAGCAGTACTTC,CSVTTGEWSYEQYF
NA,TRBJ2-2,NA,TRBV5-1,TGCGCCAGCAGCTTGGCAGATACCGGGGAGCTGTTTTTT,CASSLADTGELFF